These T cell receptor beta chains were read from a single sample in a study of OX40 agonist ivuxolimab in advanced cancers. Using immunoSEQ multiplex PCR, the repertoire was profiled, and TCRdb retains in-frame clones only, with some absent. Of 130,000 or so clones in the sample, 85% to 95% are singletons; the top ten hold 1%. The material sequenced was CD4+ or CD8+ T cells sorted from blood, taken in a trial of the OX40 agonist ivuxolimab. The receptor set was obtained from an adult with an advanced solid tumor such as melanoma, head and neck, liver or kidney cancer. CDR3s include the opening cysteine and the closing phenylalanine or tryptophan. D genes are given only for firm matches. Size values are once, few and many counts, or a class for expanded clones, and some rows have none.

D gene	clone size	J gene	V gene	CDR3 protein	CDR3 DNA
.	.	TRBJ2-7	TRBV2	CASTPSLTYEQYF	TGTGCCAGCACCCCCTCCCTAACTTACGAGCAGTACTTC
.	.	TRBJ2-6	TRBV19	CASTRDKTYSGANVLTF	TGTGCCAGTACACGGGACAAAACTTACTCTGGGGCCAACGTCCTGACTTTC
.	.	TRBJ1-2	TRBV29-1	CSVEDIGDTPYTF	TGCAGCGTTGAAGATATCGGGGACACTCCCTACACCTTC
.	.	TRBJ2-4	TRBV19	CASSIEGVAGIQYF	TGTGCCAGTAGTATAGAGGGGGTAGCTGGCATTCAGTACTTC
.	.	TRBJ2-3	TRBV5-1	CASTRTLDTQYF	TGTGCCAGCACTAGGACACTAGATACGCAGTATTTT
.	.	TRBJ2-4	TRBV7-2	CASSPAPISGKNIQYF	TGTGCCAGCAGCCCAGCTCCCATTAGTGGCAAAAACATTCAGTACTTC
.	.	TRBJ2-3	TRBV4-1	CASSLPGSLADTQYF	TGCGCCAGCAGCCTCCCTGGGTCTTTAGCAGATACGCAGTATTTT
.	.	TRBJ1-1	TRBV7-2	CASSPQGTSTEAFF	TGTGCCAGCAGCCCCCAGGGGACCAGCACTGAAGCTTTCTTT
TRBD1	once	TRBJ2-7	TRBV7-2	CASSLARGLLSYEQYF	TGTGCCAGCAGCTTAGCGAGGGGGCTCTTGTCCTACGAGCAGTACTTC
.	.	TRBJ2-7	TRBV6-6	CASSYDRLYEQYF	TGTGCCAGCAGTTACGACAGACTCTACGAGCAGTACTTC
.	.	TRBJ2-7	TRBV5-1	CASSLLSYEQYF	TGCGCCAGCAGCCTCCTCTCCTACGAGCAGTACTTC
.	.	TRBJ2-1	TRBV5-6	CASSSAAESVGRYNEQFF	TGTGCCAGCAGCTCCGCCGCCGAGTCGGTGGGCAGATACAATGAGCAGTTCTTC
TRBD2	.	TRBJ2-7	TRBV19	CASSTGLASYEQYF	TGTGCCAGTAGTACGGGACTAGCGTCCTACGAGCAGTACTTC
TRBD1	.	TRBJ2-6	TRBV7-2	CASSPGTGRSGANVLTF	TGTGCCAGCAGCCCGGGGACAGGGAGGTCTGGGGCCAACGTCCTGACTTTC
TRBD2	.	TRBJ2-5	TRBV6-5	CASSYGLAGGQETQYF	TGTGCCAGCAGTTACGGACTAGCGGGGGGCCAAGAGACCCAGTACTTC
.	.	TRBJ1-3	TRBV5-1	CASSQGGSSGNTIYF	TGCGCCAGCAGTCAGGGAGGGAGCTCTGGAAACACCATATATTTT
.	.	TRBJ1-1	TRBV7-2	CASSHPPLF	TGTGCCAGCAGCCACCCCCCCCTATTT
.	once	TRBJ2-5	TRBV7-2	CASSLDRGGETQYF	TGTGCCAGCAGCTTAGACAGGGGGGGAGAGACCCAGTACTTC
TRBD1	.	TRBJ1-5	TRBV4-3	CASSQGGPGQGAGQPQHF	TGCGCCAGCAGCCAAGGGGGACCGGGACAGGGGGCGGGTCAGCCCCAGCATTTT
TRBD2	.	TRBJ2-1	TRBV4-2	CASSQASTSGLNEQFF	TGTGCCAGCAGCCAAGCCTCAACTAGCGGTTTAAATGAGCAGTTCTTC
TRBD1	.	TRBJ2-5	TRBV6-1	CASSPDRGFETQYF	TGTGCCAGCAGCCCGGACAGGGGATTTGAGACCCAGTACTTC
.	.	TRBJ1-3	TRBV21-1	CWKGQGISKERNTIYF	TGTTGGAAAGGACAGGGAATCTCCAAGGAGAGAAACACCATATATTTT
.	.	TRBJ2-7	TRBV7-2	CASSLLLRYEQYF	TGTGCCAGCAGCTTATTACTGCGCTACGAGCAGTACTTC
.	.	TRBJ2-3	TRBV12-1	CASTFHRDRDTDTQYF	TGTGCCAGCACCTTCCACCGGGACAGGGACACAGATACGCAGTATTTT
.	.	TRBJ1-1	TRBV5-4	CASSQDLGAAFF	TGCGCCAGCAGCCAAGATTTGGGGGCCGCTTTCTTT
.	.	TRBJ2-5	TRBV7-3	CASSPSNGGVTQYF	TGTGCCAGCAGCCCTTCGAATGGAGGCGTGACCCAGTACTTC
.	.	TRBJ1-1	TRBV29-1	CSVDRAGDLNTEAFF	TGCAGCGTTGATCGGGCGGGGGACCTGAACACTGAAGCTTTCTTT
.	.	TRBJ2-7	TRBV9	CASTPGALATSSYEQYF	TGTGCCAGCACCCCGGGGGCTCTAGCGACCTCCTCCTACGAGCAGTACTTC
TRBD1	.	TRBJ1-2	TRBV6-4	CASRPTTGDYGYTF	TGTGCCAGCAGACCGACGACAGGGGACTATGGCTACACCTTC
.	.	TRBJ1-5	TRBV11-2	CASSFTGNQPQHF	TGTGCCAGCAGCTTCACAGGCAATCAGCCCCAGCATTTT
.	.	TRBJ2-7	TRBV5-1	CASSPPDSYEQYF	TGCGCCAGCAGCCCCCCCGACTCCTACGAGCAGTACTTC
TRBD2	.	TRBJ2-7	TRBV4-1	CASSQEGLADYEQYF	TGCGCCAGCAGCCAAGAGGGACTAGCGGACTACGAGCAGTACTTC